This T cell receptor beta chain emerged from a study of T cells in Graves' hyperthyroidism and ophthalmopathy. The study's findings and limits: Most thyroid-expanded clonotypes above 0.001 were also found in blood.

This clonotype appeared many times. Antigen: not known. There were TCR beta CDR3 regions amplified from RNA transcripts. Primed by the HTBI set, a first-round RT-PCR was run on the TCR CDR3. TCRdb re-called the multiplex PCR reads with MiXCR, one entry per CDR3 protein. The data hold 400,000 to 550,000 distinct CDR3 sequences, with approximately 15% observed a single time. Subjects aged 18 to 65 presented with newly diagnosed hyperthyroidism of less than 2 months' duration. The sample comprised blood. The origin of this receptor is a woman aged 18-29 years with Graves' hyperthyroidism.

The CDR3 protein is CASSAWGGVGDTQYF. The CDR3 coding sequence is TGTGCCAGCAGCGCGTGGGGGGGAGTGGGAGATACGCAGTATTTT. The gene calls are TRBV9 and TRBJ2-3; 7 nucleotides match TRBD2. The CDR3 has 15 residues. V was clipped by 3 bases and J by 5 bases; unmatched bases: 9. In germline, CDR1 is SGDLS, CDR2 YYNGEE.